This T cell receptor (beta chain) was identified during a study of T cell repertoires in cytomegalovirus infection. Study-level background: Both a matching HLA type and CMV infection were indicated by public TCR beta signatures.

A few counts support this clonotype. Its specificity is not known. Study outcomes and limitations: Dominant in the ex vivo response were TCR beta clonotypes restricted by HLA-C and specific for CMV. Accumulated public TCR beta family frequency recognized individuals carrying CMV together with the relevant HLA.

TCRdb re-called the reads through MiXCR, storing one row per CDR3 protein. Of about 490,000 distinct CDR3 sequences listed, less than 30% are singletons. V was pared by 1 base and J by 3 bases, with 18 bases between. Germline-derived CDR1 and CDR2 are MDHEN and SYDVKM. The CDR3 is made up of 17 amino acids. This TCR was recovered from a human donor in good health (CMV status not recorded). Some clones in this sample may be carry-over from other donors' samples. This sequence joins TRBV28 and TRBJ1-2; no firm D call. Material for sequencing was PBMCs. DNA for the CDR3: TGTGCCAGCAGTTTATACCCGGGCCCCCGCCTTCACTATGGCTACACCTTC. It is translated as CASSLYPGPRLHYGYTF.